This record concerns one T cell receptor (beta chain) sequence. This specimen comes from a study of shared clonotypes between healthy human individuals. Naivety among CD8 cells was defined by CD45RO negativity and positive CCR7 selection, thereby excluding terminally differentiated effector memory CD45RA+ cells. V lost 5 bases to trimming and J lost 1 base; unmatched junction nucleotides: 7. Germline V gene data show CDR1 as SGHNT and CDR2 as YENEEA. The CDR3 consists of 17 residues. This table comes from immunoSEQ multiplex PCR, and its TCRdb copy is limited to in-frame clones, with some not included. In the table there are some 2.1 million clones, roughly 94% of which are singletons.

The sequence was obtained from a man aged 18 to 30 in good health. The chain has TRBV11-3 and TRBJ2-3, with 12 bases fitting TRBD2. The material sequenced was naive CD8+ T cells sorted from blood. CDR3 residues: CASSETSGGIGTDTQYF. Written as DNA, the CDR3 is TGTGCCAGCAGCGAAACTAGCGGGGGGATTGGCACAGATACGCAGTATTTT. Full variable domain (outside the CDR3, taken from reference TRBV11-3 and TRBJ2-3): EAGVVQSPRYKIIEKKQPVAFWCNPISGHNTLYWYLQNLGQGPELLIRYENEEAVDDSQLPKDRFSAERLKGVDSTLKIQPAELGDSAVYLCASSETSGGIGTDTQYFGPGTRLTVL.